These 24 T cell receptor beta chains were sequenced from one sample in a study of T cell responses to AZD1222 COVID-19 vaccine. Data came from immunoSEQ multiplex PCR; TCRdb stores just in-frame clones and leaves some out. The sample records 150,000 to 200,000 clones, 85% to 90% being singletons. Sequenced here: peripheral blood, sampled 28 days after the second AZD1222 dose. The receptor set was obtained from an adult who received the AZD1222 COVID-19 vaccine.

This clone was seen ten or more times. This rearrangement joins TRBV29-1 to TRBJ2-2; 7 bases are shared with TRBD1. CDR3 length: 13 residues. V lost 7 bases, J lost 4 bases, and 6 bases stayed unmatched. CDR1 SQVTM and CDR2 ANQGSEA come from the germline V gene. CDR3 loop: CSGGQAGTGELFF. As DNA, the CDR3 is TGCAGCGGCGGACAGGCGGGCACCGGGGAGCTGTTTTTT.

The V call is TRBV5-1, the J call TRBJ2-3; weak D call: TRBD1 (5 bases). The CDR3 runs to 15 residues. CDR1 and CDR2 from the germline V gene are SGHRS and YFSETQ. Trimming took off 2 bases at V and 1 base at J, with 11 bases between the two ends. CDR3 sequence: CASSLGVWGTDTQYF. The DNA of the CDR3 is TGCGCCAGCAGCTTAGGGGTTTGGGGCACAGATACGCAGTATTTT. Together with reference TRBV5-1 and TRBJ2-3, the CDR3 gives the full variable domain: KAGVTQTPRYLIKTRGQQVTLSCSPISGHRSVSWYQQTPGQGLQFLFEYFSETQRNKGNFPGRFSGRQFSNSRSEMNVSTLELGDSALYLCASSLGVWGTDTQYFGPGTRLTVL.

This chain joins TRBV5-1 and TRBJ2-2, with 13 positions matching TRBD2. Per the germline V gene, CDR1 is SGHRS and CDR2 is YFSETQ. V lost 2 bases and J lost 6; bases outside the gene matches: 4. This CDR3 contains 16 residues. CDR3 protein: CASSFSTSGGPGELFF. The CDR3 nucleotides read TGCGCCAGCAGCTTCTCGACTAGCGGGGGGCCCGGGGAGCTGTTTTTT.

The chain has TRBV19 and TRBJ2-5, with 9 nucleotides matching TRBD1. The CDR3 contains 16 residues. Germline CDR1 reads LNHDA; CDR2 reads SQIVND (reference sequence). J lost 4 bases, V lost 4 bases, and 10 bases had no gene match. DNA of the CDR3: TGTGCCAGTAGTACTGATACCGGGACAGGGTTAGAGACCCAGTACTTC. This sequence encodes CASSTDTGTGLETQYF.

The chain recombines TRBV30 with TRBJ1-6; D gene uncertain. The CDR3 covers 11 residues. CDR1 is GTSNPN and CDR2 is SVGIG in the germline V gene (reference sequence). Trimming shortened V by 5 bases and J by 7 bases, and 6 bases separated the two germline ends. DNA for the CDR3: TGTGCCTGGGGGTCCAATTCACCCCTCCACTTT. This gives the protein CAWGSNSPLHF.

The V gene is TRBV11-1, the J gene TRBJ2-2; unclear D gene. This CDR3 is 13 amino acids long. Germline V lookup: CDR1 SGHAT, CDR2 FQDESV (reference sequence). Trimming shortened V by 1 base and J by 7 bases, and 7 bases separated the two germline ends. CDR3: CASSLVGHGELFF. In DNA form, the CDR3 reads TGTGCCAGCAGCTTAGTTGGGCACGGGGAGCTGTTTTTT. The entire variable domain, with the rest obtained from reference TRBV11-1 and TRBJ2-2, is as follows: EAEVAQSPRYKITEKSQAVAFWCDPISGHATLYWYRQILGQGPELLVQFQDESVVDDSQLPKDRFSAERLKGVDSTLKIQPAELGDSAMYLCASSLVGHGELFFGEGSRLTVL.

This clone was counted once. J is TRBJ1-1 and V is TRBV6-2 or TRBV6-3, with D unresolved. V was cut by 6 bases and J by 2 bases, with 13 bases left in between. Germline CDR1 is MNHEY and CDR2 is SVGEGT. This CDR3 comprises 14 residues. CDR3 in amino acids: CASSHRQLNTEAFF. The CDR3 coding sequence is TGTGCCAGCAGCCACCGGCAACTAAACACTGAAGCTTTCTTT.

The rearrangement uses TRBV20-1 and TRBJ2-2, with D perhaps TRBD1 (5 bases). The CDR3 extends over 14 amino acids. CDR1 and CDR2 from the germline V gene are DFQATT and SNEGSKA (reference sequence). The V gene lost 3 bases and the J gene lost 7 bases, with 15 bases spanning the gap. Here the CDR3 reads CSASPPGWDGELFF. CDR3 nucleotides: TGCAGTGCTAGTCCGCCAGGGTGGGACGGGGAGCTGTTTTTT.

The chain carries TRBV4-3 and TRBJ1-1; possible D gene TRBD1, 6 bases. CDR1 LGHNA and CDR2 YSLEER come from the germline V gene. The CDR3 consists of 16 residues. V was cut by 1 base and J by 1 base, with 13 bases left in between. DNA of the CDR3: TGCGCCAGCAGCCAAGTCCAGGGGATAAAGAACACTGAAGCTTTCTTT. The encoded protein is CASSQVQGIKNTEAFF.

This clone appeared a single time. The CDR3 bases are TGTGCCTGGGGGACCGCTTTTTGGTACACCTTC. It is translated as CAWGTAFWYTF. This rearrangement joins TRBV30 to TRBJ1-2; the D gene is possibly TRBD1 (5 bases). Trimming shortened V by 5 bases and J by 11 bases, and 15 bases separated the two germline ends. Germline CDR1 is GTSNPN and CDR2 is SVGIG (reference sequence). There are 11 residues in the CDR3.

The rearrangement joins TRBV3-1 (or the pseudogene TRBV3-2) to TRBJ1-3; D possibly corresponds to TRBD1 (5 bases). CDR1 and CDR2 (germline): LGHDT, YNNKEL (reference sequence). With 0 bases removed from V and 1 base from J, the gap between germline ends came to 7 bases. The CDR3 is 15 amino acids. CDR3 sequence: CASSQDGASGNTIYF. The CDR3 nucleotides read TGTGCCAGCAGCCAAGATGGGGCGTCTGGAAACACCATATATTTT.

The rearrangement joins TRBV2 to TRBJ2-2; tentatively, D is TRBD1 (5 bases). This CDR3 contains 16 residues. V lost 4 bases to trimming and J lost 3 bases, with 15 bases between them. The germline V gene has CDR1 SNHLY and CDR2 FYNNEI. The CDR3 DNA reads TGTGCCAGCAGTGGGACACGGAGATGGCACACCGGGGAGCTGTTTTTT. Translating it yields CASSGTRRWHTGELFF.

The CDR3 DNA reads as TGTGCCAGCAGCGTAAGACAGGGAACTAATGAAAAACTGTTTTTT. It is translated as CASSVRQGTNEKLFF. The chain links TRBV7-6 to TRBJ1-4; 7 bases fit TRBD1. This CDR3 has 15 residues. In germline, CDR1 is SGHVS, CDR2 FNYEAQ. J gave up 1 base and V 5 bases, and 4 bases lay outside the gene matches. Full variable domain (remainder filled in from reference TRBV7-6 and TRBJ1-4): GAGVSQSPRYKVTKRGQDVALRCDPISGHVSLYWYRQALGQGPEFLTYFNYEAQQDKSGLPNDRFSAERPEGSISTLTIQRTEQRDSAMYRCASSVRQGTNEKLFFGSGTQLSVL.

This CDR3 is CASSVGGQGQPQHF. The CDR3 DNA reads TGTGCCAGCAGCGTAGGCGGCCAGGGTCAGCCCCAGCATTTT. This rearrangement joins TRBV9 to TRBJ1-5, with a weak D call TRBD1 (5 bases). The CDR3 is 14 amino acids. The V gene lost 0 bases and the J gene lost 6 bases, with 10 bases spanning the gap. Germline lookup yields CDR1 SGDLS and CDR2 YYNGEE.

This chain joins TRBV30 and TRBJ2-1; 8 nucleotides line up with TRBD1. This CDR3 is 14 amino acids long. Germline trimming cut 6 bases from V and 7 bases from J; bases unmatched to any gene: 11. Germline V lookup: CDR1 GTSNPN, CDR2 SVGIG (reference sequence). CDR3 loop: CACQTTGGMNEQFF. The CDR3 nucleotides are TGTGCCTGCCAAACCACAGGGGGGATGAATGAGCAGTTCTTC.

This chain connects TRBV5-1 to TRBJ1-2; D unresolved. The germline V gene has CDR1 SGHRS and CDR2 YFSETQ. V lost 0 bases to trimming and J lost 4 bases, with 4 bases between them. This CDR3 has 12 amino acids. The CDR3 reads CASSLDFYGYTF. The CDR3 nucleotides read TGCGCCAGCAGCTTGGACTTCTATGGCTACACCTTC.

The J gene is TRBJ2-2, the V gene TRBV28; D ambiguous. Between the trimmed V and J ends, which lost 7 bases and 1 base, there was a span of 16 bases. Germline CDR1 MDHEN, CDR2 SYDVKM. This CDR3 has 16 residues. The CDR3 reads CASTPERTGNTGELFF. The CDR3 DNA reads TGTGCCAGCACTCCGGAACGGACGGGGAACACCGGGGAGCTGTTTTTT.

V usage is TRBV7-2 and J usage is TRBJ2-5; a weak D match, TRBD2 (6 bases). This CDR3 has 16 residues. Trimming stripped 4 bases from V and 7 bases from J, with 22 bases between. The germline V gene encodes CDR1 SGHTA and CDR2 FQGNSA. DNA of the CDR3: TGTGCCAGCAGCTCTCGGCTTGGGGGAGGAGCGGGGACCCAGTACTTC. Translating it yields CASSSRLGGGAGTQYF.

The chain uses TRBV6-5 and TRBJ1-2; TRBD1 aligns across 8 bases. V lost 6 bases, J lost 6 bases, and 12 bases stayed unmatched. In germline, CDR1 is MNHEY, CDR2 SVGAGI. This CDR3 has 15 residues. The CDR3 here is CASRRTGTAMDGYTF. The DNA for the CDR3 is TGTGCCAGCAGGCGGACAGGGACGGCAATGGATGGCTACACCTTC.

The CDR3 DNA follows: TGTGCCAGCACTGACCGCCCTGTTTCCGGGGAGCTGTTTTTT. Translating it yields CASTDRPVSGELFF. This rearrangement joins TRBV7-2 to TRBJ2-2, with D unresolved. From germline, CDR1 is SGHTA and CDR2 FQGNSA. The CDR3 totals 14 residues. Trimming shortened V by 7 bases and J by 6 bases, and 15 bases separated the two germline ends.

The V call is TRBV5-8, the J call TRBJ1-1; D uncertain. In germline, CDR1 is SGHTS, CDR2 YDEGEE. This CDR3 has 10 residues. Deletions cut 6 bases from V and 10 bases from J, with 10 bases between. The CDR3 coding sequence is TGTGCCAGCAAGGCACGGGGAGCTTTCTTT. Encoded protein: CASKARGAFF.

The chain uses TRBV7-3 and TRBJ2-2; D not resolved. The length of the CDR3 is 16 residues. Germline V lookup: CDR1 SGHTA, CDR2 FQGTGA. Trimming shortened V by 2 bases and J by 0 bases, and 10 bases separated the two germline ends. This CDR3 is CASSLFGGANTGELFF. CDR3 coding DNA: TGTGCCAGCAGCTTATTCGGCGGAGCGAACACCGGGGAGCTGTTTTTT.

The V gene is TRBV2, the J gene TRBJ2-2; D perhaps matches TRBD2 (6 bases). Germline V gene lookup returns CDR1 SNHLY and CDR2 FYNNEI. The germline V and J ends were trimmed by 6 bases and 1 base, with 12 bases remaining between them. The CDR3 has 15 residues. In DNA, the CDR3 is TGTGCCAGCAGCAAATTGGGGGGGAACACCGGGGAGCTGTTTTTT. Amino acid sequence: CASSKLGGNTGELFF.

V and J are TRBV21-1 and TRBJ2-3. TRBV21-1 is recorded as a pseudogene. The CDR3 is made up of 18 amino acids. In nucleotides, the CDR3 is TGTGCCAGCAGCAAATGGAAGGGCAGCCGTGTGGATACAGATACGCAGTATTTT. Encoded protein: CASSKWKGSRVDTDTQYF.